The present T cell receptor (beta chain) was sequenced within a study of blood T cells in healthy people across ages. PCR was performed a second time for about 7 to 12 cycles using a sample-barcoded 5' primer and a J-beta primer mix. MiXCR, run by TCRdb on the 5' RACE reads, gives a single entry per CDR3 protein. This sample has about 1,400,000 distinct CDR3 sequences, with approximately 38% found just once. From germline, CDR1 is MNHNS and CDR2 SASEGT. Trimming left V 5 bases short and J 0 bases short, with 14 bases between. The CDR3 runs to 16 residues. Input material: blood. The receptor's source is a woman aged 18-35 years in good health. V is TRBV6-1 and J is TRBJ2-1; D is possibly TRBD1 (6 bases). CDR3 DNA: TGTGCCAGCAGTACCAGGGGCAGCGGCTCCTACAATGAGCAGTTCTTC. Amino acid sequence: CASSTRGSGSYNEQFF.